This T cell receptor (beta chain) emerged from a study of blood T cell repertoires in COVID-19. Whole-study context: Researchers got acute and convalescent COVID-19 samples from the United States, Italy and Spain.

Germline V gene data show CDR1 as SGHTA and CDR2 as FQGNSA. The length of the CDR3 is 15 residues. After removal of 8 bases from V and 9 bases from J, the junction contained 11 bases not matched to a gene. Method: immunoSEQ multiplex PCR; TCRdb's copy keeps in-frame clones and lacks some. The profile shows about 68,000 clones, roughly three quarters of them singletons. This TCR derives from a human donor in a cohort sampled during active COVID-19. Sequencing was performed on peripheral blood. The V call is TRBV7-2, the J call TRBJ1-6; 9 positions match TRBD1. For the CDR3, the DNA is TGTGCCAGCCATCTCCGTGGGACAGGGTCTTCACCCCTCCACTTT. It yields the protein CASHLRGTGSSPLHF.